This T cell receptor beta chain was sequenced for a study of blood T cell repertoires in COVID-19. Seattle's enrolled individuals joined amid active infection and were then monitored longitudinally. This clone was detected once. The method was immunoSEQ multiplex PCR; TCRdb's version includes in-frame clones alone and lacks a portion of them. The data contain about 290,000 clones, over 85% of them singletons. In germline, CDR1 is LGHNA, CDR2 YNFKEQ. V lost 3 bases, J lost 2 bases, and 13 bases stayed unmatched. This CDR3 is built from 20 residues. V is TRBV4-2 and J is TRBJ2-5; the match to TRBD2 covers 15 bases. This TCR came from a woman in her twenties or thirties with COVID-19, enrolled during active disease. Source material: peripheral blood. This chain's CDR3 is CASSHPLGLAGGRGQETQYF. The CDR3, as DNA: TGTGCCAGCAGCCATCCCCTCGGACTAGCGGGGGGGAGGGGTCAAGAGACCCAGTACTTC.